This T cell receptor (beta chain) was recorded in a study of control samples from healthy donors and cancer patients. The V and J ends lost 4 bases and 5 bases respectively, with 5 bases between them. Germline V lookup: CDR1 MNHEY, CDR2 SVGAGI. The CDR3 length is 11 residues. Libraries were prepared by immunoSEQ multiplex PCR; TCRdb keeps only in-frame clonotypes and omits some of them. This sample has under 200,000 clones, with about nine tenths found just once. Sequencing was done on a sample of blood. This chain connects TRBV6-5 to TRBJ1-1; D uncertain. The TCR comes from a young woman in good health. The CDR3 protein is CASSSETEAFF. DNA of the CDR3: TGTGCCAGCAGTTCGGAAACTGAAGCTTTCTTT.